The 20 T cell receptor beta chains below come from one sample, sequenced in a study of T-cell memory formation after mild COVID-19. TCRdb fed the 5' RACE reads into MiXCR, producing one record per CDR3 protein. This table holds 280,000 or so distinct CDR3 sequences, 7.5% to 9.5% found once. The sequenced sample was PBMCs or a T cell subset sorted from them (not recorded which). These receptors were obtained from a man between 18 and 35 years old who had mild COVID-19 (a few samples of this study predate the infection). Cell type and time point are not known.

This clonotype has just a few counts. The CDR3 DNA follows: TGCAGCGGAAGGGCCCTAGAGGATACGCAGTATTTT. Translating gives CSGRALEDTQYF. This chain links TRBV29-1 with TRBJ2-3, with unresolved D. CDR1 is SQVTM, CDR2 ANQGSEA, per germline. The length of the CDR3 is 12 residues. Trimming stripped 7 bases from V and 6 bases from J, with 14 bases between.

The table lists this clonotype with many counts. The chain has TRBV11-2 and TRBJ1-2; 7 nucleotides line up with TRBD1. The V and J ends lost 5 bases and 6 bases, in that order; junction bases with no gene match: 12. The CDR3 extends over 15 amino acids. Germline V gene lookup returns CDR1 SGHAT and CDR2 FQNNGV. CDR3 sequence reads: CASSPRQGSLHGYTF. CDR3 bases: TGTGCCAGCAGCCCACGACAGGGTTCCCTTCATGGCTACACCTTC. Supplemented by reference TRBV11-2 and TRBJ1-2, the full variable domain reads EAGVAQSPRYKIIEKRQSVAFWCNPISGHATLYWYQQILGQGPKLLIQFQNNGVVDDSQLPKDRFSAERLKGVDSTLKIQPAKLEDSAVYLCASSPRQGSLHGYTFGSGTRLTVV.

V gene TRBV5-6 combines with J gene TRBJ2-1; TRBD2 matches at 14 bases. V was clipped by 3 bases and J by 2 bases; unmatched bases: 7. The CDR3 consists of 18 residues. CDR1 is SGHDT, CDR2 YYEEEE, per germline. This chain's CDR3 is CASSYGLAGGRTYNEQFF. CDR3 bases: TGTGCCAGCAGCTACGGACTAGCGGGGGGACGTACCTACAATGAGCAGTTCTTC.

This clonotype has only a few counts. The chain links TRBV5-6 to TRBJ1-1; perhaps TRBD1 as D (5 bases). Germline CDR1 is SGHDT and CDR2 is YYEEEE. Trimming pared 4 bases from V and 0 bases from J, leaving 16 bases between. The CDR3 consists of 16 residues. CDR3 sequence reads: CASSPYLGAMNTEAFF. The CDR3 nucleotides are TGTGCCAGCAGCCCTTATCTTGGGGCCATGAACACTGAAGCTTTCTTT. Full variable domain (missing parts from reference TRBV5-6 and TRBJ1-1): DAGVTQSPTHLIKTRGQQVTLRCSPKSGHDTVSWYQQALGQGPQFIFQYYEEEERQRGNFPDRFSGHQFPNYSSELNVNALLLGDSALYLCASSPYLGAMNTEAFFGQGTRLTVV.

This clonotype was found a few times. The chain links TRBV6-2 or TRBV6-3 to TRBJ1-5; no firm D call. Germline V CDR1 and CDR2: MNHEY, SVGEGT. This CDR3 spans 13 amino acids. V gave up 8 bases and J gave up 0 bases, with 8 bases separating them. The chain's CDR3 is CASQDSSNQPQHF. CDR3 sequence (DNA): TGTGCCAGCCAGGACTCTAGCAATCAGCCCCAGCATTTT.

This clonotype appeared many times. V is TRBV10-3 and J is TRBJ2-3; 10 bases agree with TRBD2. Germline CDR1 is ENHRY and CDR2 is SYGVKD. J gave up 2 bases and V 4 bases, and 6 bases lay outside the gene matches. This CDR3 has 16 residues. In DNA, the CDR3 is TGTGCCATCAGTGGCTCTAGCGGGGGTTACACAGATACGCAGTATTTT. Amino acid sequence: CAISGSSGGYTDTQYF.

This rearrangement joins TRBV7-2 to TRBJ1-6; D may be TRBD1 (6 bases). Trimming left V 4 bases short and J 8 bases short, with 12 bases between. There are 14 residues in the CDR3. CDR1 and CDR2 (germline): SGHTA, FQGNSA. The chain's CDR3 is CASSWGGGYSPLHF. The CDR3 nucleotides are TGTGCCAGCAGCTGGGGGGGGGGCTATTCACCCCTCCACTTT.

Many counts were recorded for this clonotype. This chain connects TRBV4-1 to TRBJ2-2; D is unclear. Trimming cost V 4 bases and J 0 bases, with 18 bases left between them. There are 18 residues in the CDR3. From germline, CDR1 is MGHRA and CDR2 YSYEKL. Here the CDR3 DNA reads TGCGCCAGCAGCCTTCCCCCCTGGGGTCCCCCGAACACCGGGGAGCTGTTTTTT. Translating it yields CASSLPPWGPPNTGELFF.

This rearrangement joins TRBV12-3 or TRBV12-4 to TRBJ2-2, with 14 bases matching TRBD2. Trimming at V came to 6 bases and at J to 14 bases, leaving 8 bases not matched to a gene. This CDR3 is built from 14 residues. The chain's CDR3 is CASSPTSGGANLFF. The CDR3 bases are TGTGCCAGCAGCCCGACTAGCGGGGGGGCGAATCTGTTTTTT.

The rearrangement links TRBV7-6 to TRBJ2-6, with D perhaps matching TRBD2 (5 bases). V was shortened by 1 base and J by 3 bases, with 13 bases between the two germline ends. Germline assignment: CDR1 SGHVS and CDR2 FNYEAQ. The length of the CDR3 is 17 residues. Here the CDR3 DNA reads TGTGCCAGCAGCTTAGGACCCCGGGGTAGTGGGGCCAACGTCCTGACTTTC. Encoded protein: CASSLGPRGSGANVLTF. The full variable domain, in which reference TRBV7-6 and TRBJ2-6 provide the parts outside the CDR3, is GAGVSQSPRYKVTKRGQDVALRCDPISGHVSLYWYRQALGQGPEFLTYFNYEAQQDKSGLPNDRFSAERPEGSISTLTIQRTEQRDSAMYRCASSLGPRGSGANVLTFGAGSRLTVL.

There are many counts of this clonotype. The chain recombines TRBV29-1 with TRBJ2-7, with D possibly matching TRBD1 (5 bases). The length of the CDR3 is 13 residues. The V gene's germline CDR1 is SQVTM and CDR2 ANQGSEA. V gave up 7 bases and J gave up 5 bases, with 18 bases separating them. CDR3 coding DNA: TGCAGCGCACTCGTACAGGTATCCGACGAGCAGTACTTC. Translation gives CSALVQVSDEQYF.

The rearrangement joins TRBV6-6 to TRBJ1-5; 9 bases are a match to TRBD1. Germline V CDR1 and CDR2: MNHNY, SVGAGI (reference sequence). J was trimmed by 1 base and V by 4 bases; bases with no gene match: 11. The CDR3 loop spans 18 amino acids. The CDR3 region is CASSSRDRVTPSNQPQHF. CDR3 nucleotide sequence: TGTGCCAGCAGTTCCAGGGACAGGGTCACGCCCAGCAATCAGCCCCAGCATTTT.

The table lists this clonotype with many counts. The chain joins TRBV5-6 to TRBJ1-1; 9 bases fit TRBD1. The CDR3 is 14 amino acids. Unmatched junction bases numbered 5, after V lost 3 bases and J lost 5 bases. Germline V gives CDR1 SGHDT, CDR2 YYEEEE. Here the CDR3 DNA reads TGTGCCAGCAGCTGGGGACAGGGTTGGACTGAAGCTTTCTTT. As protein: CASSWGQGWTEAFF.

V is TRBV6-2 or TRBV6-3 and J is TRBJ2-2, with no clear D. The V gene's germline CDR1 is MNHEY and CDR2 SVGEGT. CDR3 size: 11 residues. V lost 6 bases and J 6 bases, leaving 5 bases between the germline ends. The CDR3 DNA reads TGTGCCAGCAGAAGGGCCGGGGAGCTGTTTTTT. This codes for CASRRAGELFF.

The rearrangement links TRBV11-3 to TRBJ2-7; the D call may be TRBD1 or TRBD2 (5 bases each). Trimming took off 4 bases at V and 7 bases at J, with 11 bases between the two ends. The CDR3 runs 12 residues. The V gene's germline CDR1 is SGHNT and CDR2 YENEEA. CDR3 in amino acids: CASSSGLREQYF. The DNA for the CDR3 is TGTGCCAGCAGCTCGGGGCTACGAGAGCAGTACTTC.

The V and J genes are TRBV12-3 or TRBV12-4 and TRBJ2-4; no definite D call. CDR3 length: 12 amino acids. V lost 3 bases and J 3 bases, leaving 3 bases between the germline ends. The CDR3 DNA reads TGTGCCAGCAGTTTTAGCAAAAACATTCAGTACTTC. Translated, it gives CASSFSKNIQYF.

This rearrangement joins TRBV7-8 to TRBJ1-2; weak D call: TRBD1 (6 bases). The CDR3 contains 16 residues. Germline V gene sequence: CDR1 SGHVS, CDR2 FQNEAQ. Trimming stripped 0 bases from V and 5 bases from J, with 16 bases between. CDR3 bases: TGTGCCAGCAGCTTAGCGGCCGGGGGCCCCGGGTATGGCTACACCTTC. Its protein product is CASSLAAGGPGYGYTF.

The V call is TRBV5-1, the J call TRBJ2-6, with D unclear. CDR1 and CDR2 (germline): SGHRS, YFSETQ. V was pared by 4 bases and J by 0 bases, with 5 bases between. CDR3 length equals 14 residues. The CDR3 coding sequence is TGCGCCAGCAGCCCCGCCTCTGGGGCCAACGTCCTGACTTTC. Protein sequence: CASSPASGANVLTF.

This sequence joins TRBV6-2 or TRBV6-3 and TRBJ2-7, with 12 bases matching TRBD1. Trimming removed 8 bases from V and 7 bases from J; junction bases left unmatched: 3. Germline CDR1 and CDR2: MNHEY and SVGEGT. The CDR3 contains 12 residues. The CDR3: CASRDRGREQYV. CDR3 sequence (DNA): TGTGCCAGCCGGGACAGGGGGCGAGAGCAGTACGTC.

Details on this clonotype: A much bigger clone sits one base away, suggesting this may be a read error. V and J are TRBV20-1 and TRBJ1-2; a weak D match, TRBD1 (6 bases). CDR1 and CDR2 from the germline V gene are DFQATT and SNEGSKA (reference sequence). This CDR3 region has 12 residues. Deletions cut 3 bases from V and 3 bases from J, with 8 bases between. CDR3 loop: CSASNRDYGYTF. The CDR3, as DNA: TGCAGTGCTAGTAACAGGGACTATGGCTACACCTTC.